Sequencing of this TCR beta chain was carried out in a study of STAT3 mutations in large granular lymphocyte leukemia. In regard to this clone: Antigen unknown.

The study's findings and limits: Every T-cell large granular lymphocyte leukemia patient had at least one immunodominant TCR beta clonotype. All newly emerging clones after therapy were STAT3 wild type.

Generated by immunoSEQ multiplex PCR, the TCRdb table keeps only in-frame clones and is missing some. The top ten hold around 0.44% of the sample, which has about 40,000 clones, 70% to 90% seen once. This receptor was taken from a human donor with T large granular lymphocyte leukemia. Some clones in this sample may be carry-over from other donors' samples. Sequenced sample: PBMCs.

The CDR3 loop is CASSPYQGAGDQQFF. The CDR3 DNA follows: TGTGCCAGCTCACCGTACCAGGGAGCGGGCGACCAGCAGTTCTTC. The V call is TRBV18, the J call TRBJ2-1; a possible D gene is TRBD2 (6 bases). Germline CDR1 and CDR2: KGHSH and LQKENI. This CDR3 spans 15 amino acids. V shed 3 bases and J shed 11 bases, with 20 bases lying between them.